The 22 T cell receptor beta chains below all came from one sample that was sequenced in a study of OX40 agonist ivuxolimab in advanced cancers. Some clones are missing from TCRdb's copy, which holds only in-frame ones; the method was immunoSEQ multiplex PCR. The table records tens of thousands of clones, over 75% of them present only once. This sample comprised CD4+ or CD8+ T cells sorted from blood, obtained in a trial of the OX40 agonist ivuxolimab. Receptor source: an adult with an advanced solid tumor such as melanoma, head and neck, liver or kidney cancer.

In this sample, this clone turned up a few times. The chain couples TRBV30 to TRBJ1-6, with D maybe TRBD1 (6 bases). This CDR3 has 17 amino acids. Trimming pared 2 bases from V and 0 bases from J, leaving 14 bases between. Germline assignment: CDR1 GTSNPN and CDR2 SVGIG (reference sequence). The CDR3 spells CAWSSIQGFSYNSPLHF. The CDR3, as DNA: TGTGCCTGGAGTTCGATACAGGGCTTCTCCTATAATTCACCCCTCCACTTT.

This clone showed up just a few times. This chain joins TRBV5-1 and TRBJ1-4, with 7 nucleotides matching TRBD1. The CDR3 spans 15 residues. J gave up 8 bases and V 4 bases, and 11 bases lay outside the gene matches. Germline lookup yields CDR1 SGHRS and CDR2 YFSETQ. The CDR3 loop reads CASSPGAGGQEKLFF. In DNA form, the CDR3 reads TGCGCCAGCAGCCCAGGAGCAGGGGGACAGGAAAAACTGTTTTTT.

The genes are TRBV7-2 and TRBJ1-4; D gene ambiguous. Germline lookup yields CDR1 SGHTA and CDR2 FQGNSA. This CDR3 spans 13 amino acids. V lost 2 bases to trimming and J lost 8 bases, with 9 bases between them. CDR3 sequence reads: CASSLLYGEKLFF. In nucleotides, the CDR3 is TGTGCCAGCAGCTTACTCTATGGGGAAAAACTGTTTTTT.

The chain employs TRBV5-4 and TRBJ2-1, with 11 positions matching TRBD2. J gave up 9 bases and V 5 bases, and 4 bases lay outside the gene matches. CDR3 length equals 13 residues. CDR1 and CDR2 (germline): SGHNT, YYREEE (reference sequence). Here the CDR3 reads CASSSGGAAEQFF. CDR3 DNA sequence: TGTGCCAGCAGTAGCGGGGGGGCAGCTGAGCAGTTCTTC.

This clone has only a few counts. CDR3 residues: CASSPPDRVGYTF. The CDR3 DNA follows: TGTGCCAGCAGCCCCCCTGACAGAGTAGGCTACACCTTC. The rearrangement joins TRBV28 to TRBJ1-2; D may be TRBD1 (5 bases). The CDR3 is 13 amino acids. With 6 bases removed from V and 8 bases from J, the gap between germline ends came to 16 bases. The germline V gene has CDR1 MDHEN and CDR2 SYDVKM.

The J gene is TRBJ2-7, the V gene TRBV11-2, with D unresolved. The CDR3 covers 15 residues. Germline CDR1 reads SGHAT; CDR2 reads FQNNGV. V dropped 1 base and J dropped 2 bases, with 12 bases sitting between them. The CDR3 DNA reads as TGTGCCAGCAGCTTAGGTCCGGGCCCCCCCTACGAGCAGTACTTC. This gives the protein CASSLGPGPPYEQYF.

The chain recombines TRBV9 with TRBJ2-7; D gene unclear. The CDR3 consists of 13 residues. Trimming pared 2 bases from V and 3 bases from J, leaving 9 bases between. CDR1 is SGDLS and CDR2 is YYNGEE in the germline V gene. CDR3 in amino acids: CASSVGLNYEQYF. The CDR3 DNA reads TGTGCCAGCAGCGTGGGCCTGAACTACGAGCAGTACTTC.

About this clone: Additional DNA sequences in this sample encode the identical CDR3. The chain uses TRBV6-6 and TRBJ2-7, with D uncertain. CDR1 and CDR2 from the germline V gene are MNHNY and SVGAGI (reference sequence). Deletions cut 6 bases from V and 2 bases from J, with 5 bases between. The CDR3 spans 11 residues. The CDR3 here is CASSPAYEQYF. For the CDR3, the DNA is TGTGCCAGCAGCCCCGCCTACGAGCAGTACTTC.

The chain joins TRBV5-4 to TRBJ2-5; 8 bases agree with TRBD1. The DNA end lines up better with TRBJ2-7; the J call may be wrong. The CDR3 runs 14 residues. From germline, CDR1 is SGHNT and CDR2 YYREEE (reference sequence). This chain's CDR3 is CASSLGQGSYEQYF. In DNA form, the CDR3 reads TGTGCCAGCAGCTTGGGACAGGGGTCCTACGAGCAGTACTTC.

This chain joins TRBV4-3 and TRBJ2-7; TRBD1 is a possible D gene (5 bases). The CDR3 consists of 16 residues. V lost 0 bases and J lost 4, with 16 bases in between. Germline V lookup: CDR1 LGHNA, CDR2 YSLEER. The CDR3 loop reads CASSQDWQGIGYEQYF. In DNA form, the CDR3 reads TGCGCCAGCAGCCAAGATTGGCAGGGTATTGGGTACGAGCAGTACTTC.

Only a few counts were recorded for this clone. The V and J genes are TRBV7-9 and TRBJ1-6; D gene unclear. The germline gives CDR1 SEHNR, CDR2 FQNEAQ (reference sequence). CDR3 length: 12 amino acids. The V and J ends lost 1 base and 11 bases respectively, with 6 bases between them. CDR3 nucleotide sequence: TGTGCCAGCAGCTTAGGGGTGGCACCCCTCCACTTT. It yields the protein CASSLGVAPLHF.

The chain is built from TRBV6-5 and TRBJ1-2; TRBD1 matches at 8 bases. CDR1 MNHEY and CDR2 SVGAGI come from the germline V gene. The V segment lost 6 bases and the J segment 4 bases; nucleotides outside the gene matches: 4. The CDR3 totals 13 residues. The CDR3 sequence is CASRPTGVYGYTF. DNA for the CDR3: TGTGCCAGCAGGCCGACAGGGGTCTATGGCTACACCTTC.

The chain has TRBV6-6 and TRBJ1-2; D gene unclear. The CDR3 extends over 16 amino acids. V shed 3 bases and J shed 5 bases, with 19 bases lying between them. Germline-derived CDR1 and CDR2 are MNHNY and SVGAGI (reference sequence). As DNA, the CDR3 is TGTGCCAGCAGTTATAAGGACGCCTTGGGAGGATATGGCTACACCTTC. Translated: CASSYKDALGGYGYTF.

This clone appeared a single time. V and J are TRBV5-5 and TRBJ2-4; D ambiguous. The V and J ends lost 2 bases and 9 bases respectively, with 12 bases between them. CDR3 length: 13 residues. Germline V lookup: CDR1 SGHKS, CDR2 YYEKEE (reference sequence). Written as DNA, the CDR3 is TGTGCCAGCAGCTTAGGCGGAAACGGCATTCAGTACTTC. This codes for CASSLGGNGIQYF.

This chain connects TRBV18 to TRBJ2-2; no clear D. Germline V gene data show CDR1 as KGHSH and CDR2 as LQKENI. V was pared by 5 bases and J by 8 bases, with 18 bases between. CDR3 size: 15 residues. The CDR3: CASSWRQTDGGELFF. CDR3 nucleotide sequence: TGTGCCAGCTCATGGCGACAAACGGATGGAGGGGAGCTGTTTTTT.

The genes are TRBV11-2 and TRBJ1-1; D gene ambiguous. The germline V and J ends were trimmed by 3 bases and 1 base, with 18 bases remaining between them. CDR1 is SGHAT, CDR2 FQNNGV, per germline. The CDR3 runs 17 residues. The CDR3 reads CASSFIITAGSNTEAFF. The CDR3 DNA sequence: TGTGCCAGCAGCTTTATTATTACTGCCGGATCGAACACTGAAGCTTTCTTT.

The chain carries TRBV4-2 and TRBJ2-2, with TRBD2 matching 15 bases. The V and J ends lost 3 bases and 6 bases, in that order; junction bases with no gene match: 11. The germline V gene encodes CDR1 LGHNA and CDR2 YNFKEQ. The CDR3 has 19 amino acids. The DNA of the CDR3 is TGTGCCAGCAGCCAGGACGCCGGACTAGCGGGAGGGAATCCCGGGGAGCTGTTTTTT. Amino acids: CASSQDAGLAGGNPGELFF.

This chain links TRBV11-3 with TRBJ1-1; D is undetermined. Trimming took 6 bases from V and 1 from J, leaving 9 bases between them. Germline lookup yields CDR1 SGHNT and CDR2 YENEEA. This CDR3 spans 13 amino acids. CDR3 region: CASSPPRNTEAFF. In DNA form, the CDR3 reads TGTGCCAGCAGTCCTCCGAGGAACACTGAAGCTTTCTTT.

The chain uses TRBV2 and TRBJ1-3; TRBD1 aligns across 7 bases. This CDR3 is built from 18 residues. Germline V gene sequence: CDR1 SNHLY, CDR2 FYNNEI. Unmatched junction bases numbered 15, after V lost 6 bases and J lost 1 base. The CDR3 DNA reads TGTGCCAGCAGCCCCACTAAGGGGGCAGGAAGGTCTGGAAACACCATATATTTT. It is translated as CASSPTKGAGRSGNTIYF.

This chain uses TRBV15 with TRBJ1-1; D may be TRBD1 (5 bases). The CDR3 is made up of 14 amino acids. V lost 0 bases and J lost 4, with 9 bases in between. Per the germline V gene, CDR1 is LNHNV and CDR2 is YYDKDF (reference sequence). Here the CDR3 reads CATSRDGGVTEAFF. For the CDR3, the DNA is TGTGCCACCAGCAGAGATGGGGGGGTCACTGAAGCTTTCTTT.

The chain recombines TRBV4-1 with TRBJ2-1; D is perhaps TRBD2 (5 bases). Germline lookup yields CDR1 MGHRA and CDR2 YSYEKL. Trimming pared 4 bases from V and 3 bases from J, leaving 7 bases between. The CDR3 totals 13 residues. This CDR3 reads CASSRSGYNEQFF. The CDR3 DNA reads TGCGCCAGCAGCCGGAGCGGCTACAATGAGCAGTTCTTC.

This clone has only a few counts. The gene calls are TRBV5-5 and TRBJ1-2; tentative D call: TRBD1 (6 bases). Germline CDR1 is SGHKS and CDR2 is YYEKEE (reference sequence). This CDR3 is built from 15 residues. Trimming stripped 2 bases from V and 5 bases from J, with 16 bases between. The CDR3 here is CASSLQGSPQYGYTF. The CDR3 DNA follows: TGTGCCAGCAGCTTACAGGGATCGCCACAATATGGCTACACCTTC.